This T cell receptor beta chain was profiled in a study of cytomegalovirus exposure and HLA in healthy donors. Study-level points and caveats: Links to common viral pathogens appeared, in a later analysis, for several of the most significant clusters. Later on, a genetic analysis was performed. It linked a missense variant in DCLRE1C with V- and J-gene trimming of TCR beta.

The PCR made use of 60 Vbeta and 13 Jbeta primers. The assay was immunoSEQ multiplex PCR, and TCRdb's table has in-frame clones only and misses some. The sample holds roughly 120,000 clones, over 60% seen once. This clone has only one observation. Antigen: not known. The source of this sequence is a man aged 25 to 40 in good health and CMV-seropositive. What was sequenced was PBMCs.

DNA of the CDR3: TGTGCCTGGAGCCCCGGGACAGGGGGCTTCTCCTATAATTCACCCCTCCACTTT. The encoded protein is CAWSPGTGGFSYNSPLHF. The V call is TRBV30, the J call TRBJ1-6; 12 positions agree with TRBD1. V lost 3 bases and J lost 0; bases outside the gene matches: 6. CDR3 size: 18 residues. Germline CDR1 is GTSNPN and CDR2 is SVGIG (reference sequence).